The clone carrying this T cell receptor (beta chain) has only a few counts. TCRdb reprocessed the 5' RACE reads via MiXCR and lists one record per CDR3 protein. This sample has 690,000 or so distinct CDR3 sequences, with roughly 8% found just once. The data stem from a study of identical twins. The data also belong to a second study, concerning yellow fever vaccine responses in identical twins. That paper states: The authors reported partly convergent, partly personalized vaccine responses in identical twins.

This receptor was taken from a woman between 18 and 29 years old in good health. Sequences were obtained from PBMCs.

For the CDR3, the DNA is TGCGCCAGCAGCTGGGACAGAAATAATGAAAAACTGTTTTTT. It is translated as CASSWDRNNEKLFF. V and J are TRBV5-1 and TRBJ1-4, with 7 bases matching TRBD1. The CDR3 has 14 residues. V lost 3 bases and J lost 4; bases outside the gene matches: 3. The germline gives CDR1 SGHRS, CDR2 YFSETQ.